The 28 T cell receptor beta chains listed next were all sequenced from one sample in a study of cytomegalovirus exposure and HLA in healthy donors. Both 60 Vbeta primers and 13 Jbeta primers went into the PCR. Produced via immunoSEQ multiplex PCR; TCRdb's table is partial and in-frame only. There are around 26,000 clones in the sample, with 17% held by the top ten. The sample consisted of PBMCs. The receptors originated from a male donor in good health and CMV-seropositive.

The chain is built from TRBV14 and TRBJ1-2, with TRBD1 identical over 7 bases. V lost 0 bases to trimming and J lost 8 bases; unmatched junction nucleotides: 12. The CDR3 runs 16 residues. Germline assignment: CDR1 SGHDN and CDR2 FVKESK. CDR3 amino acids: CASSQDFGTAPRGYTF. The CDR3 region has the DNA TGTGCCAGCAGCCAAGATTTCGGGACAGCACCCCGAGGCTACACCTTC.

The V gene is TRBV18, the J gene TRBJ1-1; 8 bases are a match to TRBD1. CDR3 size: 14 residues. The V gene's germline CDR1 is KGHSH and CDR2 LQKENI. V lost 5 bases, J lost 1 base, and 3 bases stayed unmatched. The CDR3 spells CASSAGQANTEAFF. CDR3 bases: TGTGCCAGCTCAGCGGGACAGGCGAACACTGAAGCTTTCTTT.

J is TRBJ2-2 and V is TRBV19, with 10 positions matching TRBD1. The CDR3 spans 16 residues. Trimming took 3 bases from V and 6 from J; bases not matched to a gene: 7. Germline CDR1 reads LNHDA; CDR2 reads SQIVND (reference sequence). The CDR3 protein is CASSIQGTGAAGELFF. The CDR3 DNA follows: TGTGCCAGTAGTATCCAAGGGACAGGGGCGGCCGGGGAGCTGTTTTTT. Complete variable domain (other parts from reference TRBV19 and TRBJ2-2): DGGITQSPKYLFRKEGQNVTLSCEQNLNHDAMYWYRQDPGQGLRLIYYSQIVNDFQKGDIAEGYSVSREKKESFPLTVTSAQKNPTAFYLCASSIQGTGAAGELFFGEGSRLTVL.

The chain joins TRBV5-3 to TRBJ2-6; 8 nucleotides line up with TRBD1. TRBV5-3 is placed among ORFs of uncertain function. The CDR3 is 18 residues long. V gave up 4 bases and J gave up 0 bases; unmatched junction bases: 9. As DNA, the CDR3 is TGTGCCAGAAGCCGGGACAGGTCCCCCCTCTCTGGGGCCAACGTCCTGACTTTC. Translating gives CARSRDRSPLSGANVLTF.

The V call is TRBV7-9, the J call TRBJ2-5, with a tentative D call TRBD2 (5 bases). CDR1 and CDR2 from the germline V gene are SEHNR and FQNEAQ (reference sequence). V lost 5 bases to trimming and J lost 5 bases, with 15 bases between them. The CDR3 totals 14 residues. The CDR3 sequence is CASSPGLGAETQYF. As DNA, the CDR3 is TGTGCCAGCAGCCCCGGACTGGGAGCGGAGACCCAGTACTTC.

V usage is TRBV5-1 and J usage is TRBJ1-3; D is ambiguous. The CDR3 totals 14 residues. The V gene's germline CDR1 is SGHRS and CDR2 YFSETQ. Between the trimmed V and J ends, which lost 0 bases and 1 base, there was a span of 5 bases. The CDR3 nucleotides read TGCGCCAGCAGCTTGGGAGATTCTGGAAACACCATATATTTT. The encoded protein is CASSLGDSGNTIYF. Full variable domain (rest looked up from reference TRBV5-1 and TRBJ1-3): KAGVTQTPRYLIKTRGQQVTLSCSPISGHRSVSWYQQTPGQGLQFLFEYFSETQRNKGNFPGRFSGRQFSNSRSEMNVSTLELGDSALYLCASSLGDSGNTIYFGEGSWLTVV.

The chain carries TRBV19 and TRBJ1-2, with D possibly matching TRBD1 (6 bases). V was pared by 3 bases and J by 3 bases, with 11 bases between. Germline V gene data show CDR1 as LNHDA and CDR2 as SQIVND (reference sequence). CDR3 length: 14 amino acids. In nucleotides, the CDR3 is TGTGCCAGTAGTATGCGGGGGGCGGACTATGGCTACACCTTC. Translating it yields CASSMRGADYGYTF.

The chain joins TRBV19 to TRBJ1-5, with 12 bases that match TRBD1. V lost 8 bases and J lost 4; bases outside the gene matches: 12. From germline, CDR1 is LNHDA and CDR2 SQIVND (reference sequence). The CDR3 length is 17 residues. The CDR3 loop reads CASRDRGLRVRNQPQHF. The CDR3 nucleotides are TGTGCCAGTCGGGACAGGGGGCTTCGGGTTCGGAATCAGCCCCAGCATTTT. The entire variable domain, with the rest obtained from reference TRBV19 and TRBJ1-5, is as follows: DGGITQSPKYLFRKEGQNVTLSCEQNLNHDAMYWYRQDPGQGLRLIYYSQIVNDFQKGDIAEGYSVSREKKESFPLTVTSAQKNPTAFYLCASRDRGLRVRNQPQHFGDGTRLSIL.

This rearrangement joins TRBV10-3 to TRBJ2-3; 9 bases fit TRBD2. Trimming removed 11 bases from V and 2 bases from J; junction bases left unmatched: 8. The CDR3 is 14 residues long. Germline loops: CDR1 ENHRY, CDR2 SYGVKD. CDR3 sequence reads: CAARLAANTDTQYF. CDR3 DNA sequence: TGTGCCGCAAGACTAGCGGCCAACACAGATACGCAGTATTTT.

This chain uses TRBV15 with TRBJ2-7; D unclear. This CDR3 contains 16 residues. The germline gives CDR1 LNHNV, CDR2 YYDKDF (reference sequence). The V and J ends lost 3 bases and 0 bases respectively, with 15 bases between them. The CDR3: CATSSRPFFSSYEQYF. The CDR3 DNA follows: TGTGCCACCAGCAGCAGGCCCTTCTTTAGCTCCTACGAGCAGTACTTC.

The chain is built from TRBV5-1 and TRBJ2-7, with D perhaps matching TRBD1 (5 bases). V lost 2 bases and J 3 bases, leaving 12 bases between the germline ends. This CDR3 has 14 residues. The germline V gene has CDR1 SGHRS and CDR2 YFSETQ. As DNA, the CDR3 is TGCGCCAGCAGCTTTGACAGTACAAGCTACGAGCAGTACTTC. It encodes CASSFDSTSYEQYF.

The chain links TRBV29-1 to TRBJ1-2; D not resolved. CDR3 length: 16 residues. V shed 4 bases and J shed 4 bases, with 22 bases lying between them. Looked up from germline, CDR1 is SQVTM and CDR2 is ANQGSEA. CDR3 sequence: CSVAPPPIDRGYGYTF. In DNA form, the CDR3 reads TGCAGCGTTGCACCACCACCAATCGATCGCGGCTATGGCTACACCTTC.

This rearrangement joins TRBV15 to TRBJ2-1; D may be TRBD1 (6 bases). This CDR3 has 15 amino acids. V shed 3 bases and J shed 7 bases, with 16 bases lying between them. The germline gives CDR1 LNHNV, CDR2 YYDKDF (reference sequence). In nucleotides, the CDR3 is TGTGCCACCAGCAGGGGCAGACAGGCTCGGAATGAGCAGTTCTTC. Translating gives CATSRGRQARNEQFF.

The chain joins TRBV6-1 to TRBJ2-1, with 8 positions matching TRBD1. The CDR3 sequence is 15 residues long. V was clipped by 2 bases and J by 0 bases; unmatched bases: 0. Looked up from germline, CDR1 is MNHNS and CDR2 is SASEGT. CDR3 residues: CASSETGGSYNEQFF. CDR3 bases: TGTGCCAGCAGTGAAACAGGGGGCTCCTACAATGAGCAGTTCTTC.

The chain joins TRBV28 to TRBJ1-1; D may be TRBD1 (6 bases). This CDR3 has 13 amino acids. The V and J ends lost 8 bases and 4 bases respectively, with 14 bases between them. The germline V gene encodes CDR1 MDHEN and CDR2 SYDVKM. DNA for the CDR3: TGTGCCAGCGGCCTTACAGGGCCCACTGAAGCTTTCTTT. Translated, it gives CASGLTGPTEAFF.

This chain uses TRBV6-1 with TRBJ2-3, with 8 bases fitting TRBD2. The CDR3 is 14 residues long. The J segment lost 4 bases and the V segment lost 8 bases, leaving 8 bases of the junction unmatched. Germline CDR1 is MNHNS and CDR2 is SASEGT. The CDR3 protein is CASGTRGGADTQYF. CDR3 DNA sequence: TGTGCCAGCGGGACTAGGGGGGGGGCAGATACGCAGTATTTT.

The V and J genes are TRBV13 and TRBJ2-7; 10 bases map to TRBD1. The germline V gene encodes CDR1 PRHDT and CDR2 FYEKMQ (reference sequence). This CDR3 is built from 12 residues. V gave up 8 bases and J gave up 7 bases; unmatched junction bases: 5. The CDR3 spells CASGGTGDEQYF. CDR3 bases: TGTGCCAGCGGGGGGACAGGGGATGAGCAGTACTTC.

The chain has TRBV6-5 and TRBJ1-1, with TRBD1 as a possible D gene (5 bases). This CDR3 comprises 14 residues. Germline V gives CDR1 MNHEY, CDR2 SVGAGI. V lost 6 bases and J 0 bases, leaving 11 bases between the germline ends. The CDR3 DNA sequence: TGTGCCAGCAGCCGCGACAGTATGAACACTGAAGCTTTCTTT. This encodes CASSRDSMNTEAFF.

The rearrangement uses TRBV28 and TRBJ1-5; the D gene is possibly TRBD1 (6 bases). Looked up from germline, CDR1 is MDHEN and CDR2 is SYDVKM. The CDR3 runs to 15 residues. V dropped 4 bases and J dropped 0 bases, with 10 bases sitting between them. CDR3 residues: CASSYREDSNQPQHF. The CDR3 DNA is TGTGCCAGCAGTTACAGGGAAGATAGCAATCAGCCCCAGCATTTT. The full variable domain, its missing parts supplied by reference TRBV28 and TRBJ1-5, is DVKVTQSSRYLVKRTGEKVFLECVQDMDHENMFWYRQDPGLGLRLIYFSYDVKMKEKGDIPEGYSVSREKKERFSLILESASTNQTSMYLCASSYREDSNQPQHFGDGTRLSIL.

The V gene is TRBV30, the J gene TRBJ2-2; D gene ambiguous. The CDR3 loop spans 12 amino acids. The ends were cut back, 3 bases at V and 1 base at J, with 3 bases in the middle. Germline CDR1 reads GTSNPN; CDR2 reads SVGIG (reference sequence). CDR3 DNA sequence: TGTGCCTGGAGCCGGAACACCGGGGAGCTGTTTTTT. Its translation is CAWSRNTGELFF.

This chain links TRBV7-9 with TRBJ1-5; the match to TRBD1 covers 8 bases. J lost 3 bases, V lost 4 bases, and 5 bases had no gene match. Germline lookup yields CDR1 SEHNR and CDR2 FQNEAQ (reference sequence). The CDR3 is 15 residues long. Here the CDR3 reads CASSSTGGNNQPQHF. CDR3 sequence (DNA): TGTGCCAGCAGCTCAACAGGGGGTAACAATCAGCCCCAGCATTTT.

The chain is built from TRBV29-1 and TRBJ1-2; D unresolved. Germline-derived CDR1 and CDR2 are SQVTM and ANQGSEA. The germline V and J ends were trimmed by 2 bases and 4 bases, with 17 bases remaining between them. CDR3 length equals 15 residues. The CDR3 DNA sequence: TGCAGCGTTGAAAAGGGAGGGTATGGGAGCTATGGCTACACCTTC. Translation gives CSVEKGGYGSYGYTF.

The CDR3 DNA reads TGCGCCAGCAGCCAACGGGAGGGAAAACTGTTTTTT. It yields the protein CASSQREGKLFF. V gene TRBV4-3 combines with J gene TRBJ1-4; D remains unclear. Trimming removed 2 bases from V and 10 bases from J, with 8 bases in between. Germline V gene sequence: CDR1 LGHNA, CDR2 YSLEER. The CDR3 covers 12 residues.

This chain uses TRBV27 with TRBJ2-1; D not certain. CDR3 size: 12 residues. V gave up 8 bases and J gave up 14 bases, with 19 bases separating them. The germline V gene encodes CDR1 MNHEY and CDR2 SMNVEV (reference sequence). CDR3 loop: CASGPHPLPEFF. The CDR3 nucleotides read TGTGCCAGCGGGCCGCATCCCCTACCGGAGTTCTTC.

This chain uses TRBV5-6 with TRBJ1-2; 9 positions match TRBD1. This CDR3 spans 16 amino acids. The germline V gene encodes CDR1 SGHDT and CDR2 YYEEEE. Unmatched junction bases numbered 8, after V lost 4 bases and J lost 1 base. As DNA, the CDR3 is TGTGCCAGCAGCCCCAGGACAGGGGCGATTAACTATGGCTACACCTTC. Protein: CASSPRTGAINYGYTF.

As to this clone: The germline gene is not matched at one end of the junction; a read error may be the cause. CDR3 region: CAGSVLEPWNTEAFF. CDR3 nucleotide sequence: TGTGCCGGGAGTGTACTAGAGCCTTGGAACACTGAAGCTTTCTTT. The rearrangement joins TRBV30 to TRBJ1-1; D gene ambiguous. The CDR3 has 15 amino acids. The germline V gene encodes CDR1 GTSNPN and CDR2 SVGIG (reference sequence).

The chain has TRBV18 and TRBJ1-2; D not resolved. Germline V lookup: CDR1 KGHSH, CDR2 LQKENI. This CDR3 contains 14 residues. V dropped 1 base and J dropped 2 bases, with 8 bases sitting between them. This chain's CDR3 is CASSPLLENYGYTF. The CDR3 bases are TGTGCCAGCTCACCACTTCTAGAGAACTATGGCTACACCTTC.

The genes are TRBV6-5 and TRBJ1-2, with unresolved D. This CDR3 spans 14 amino acids. The V gene lost 2 bases and the J gene lost 8 bases, with 15 bases spanning the gap. The germline V gene encodes CDR1 MNHEY and CDR2 SVGAGI. The CDR3: CASSYRRPSEGYTF. The CDR3 bases are TGTGCCAGCAGTTACCGTAGGCCGTCGGAGGGCTACACCTTC.